The T cell receptor beta chain described here comes from a study of CD8 T cells in Susac syndrome. Sequencing of TCR beta was carried out in blood CD8+ and CD4+ T cells. TEMRA cells were FACS-enriched, while CD8+ and CD4+ T cells were negatively isolated. RNA, at about 0.45 to 1 ug, was reverse transcribed with random hexamers. Amplification of TCR beta CDR3 spanned 54 Vbeta and 13 Jbeta via immunoSEQ multiplex PCR. Each CDR3 protein gets one entry after TCRdb re-called the immunoSEQ multiplex PCR reads with MiXCR. The sample contains over 150,000 distinct CDR3 sequences, more than 90% of which appear only once. Germline V gene sequence: CDR1 LGHDT, CDR2 YNNKEL (reference sequence). Trimming shortened V by 0 bases and J by 2 bases, and 7 bases separated the two germline ends. The CDR3 runs to 14 residues.

The source is a human donor with multiple sclerosis. The sequencing sample was made of CD4+ T cells from PBMCs. The chain has TRBV3-1 and TRBJ1-2; D remains unclear. The CDR3, as DNA: TGTGCCAGCAGCCAAGATTTGGGGAACTATGGCTACACCTTC. Translation gives CASSQDLGNYGYTF.